This T cell receptor beta chain was sequenced in a study of preoperative IRX-2 immunotherapy in early breast cancer (dated by TCRdb to about 2019). Including cysteine and phenylalanine, the CDR3 has 12 amino acids. The kept DNA is CDR3 alone, 36 bases in frame from the first base. V is pared back by 5 bases and J by 1 base, with 5 bases lying between the germline termini. The germline V gene (reference sequence) supplies CDR1 LNHDA and CDR2 SQIVND. Receptor libraries were prepared by the immunoSEQ multiplex PCR assay. TCRdb took this table from immuneACCESS and kept in-frame rearrangements with V and J called. Such tables lack part of the clones; where checked against another copy, unresolved V genes explain under half of the gap, and the rest is unexplained. Here the sample has roughly 25,000 clones; around 91% occur a single time. Clones ranked in the top ten supply roughly 9% of the sample. On this clone itself: The antigen it recognizes is unknown. Within one base of it there is no much larger clone, and no base qualities were kept.

This specimen's treatment or condition label, interpreted: preoperative locoregional IRX-2 cytokine immunotherapy. The samples were obtained from a phase Ib study that tested preoperative, locoregional IRX-2 cytokine immunotherapy designed to prime immune responses. Before surgery, IRX-2 was given to the donors, who were patients with early-stage breast cancer. Recombination joined TRBV19 with TRBJ1-1, with no D gene named confidently. The clonotype originates from a human donor with breast cancer. Sequences were derived from tumor tissue, sampled after IRX-2 immunotherapy. The nucleotides are TGTGCCAGTAGTCTGGCGAACACTGAAGCTTTCTTT. Its protein is CASSLANTEAFF.